The rows below give T cell receptor beta chains drawn from one sample of a study of early T cells in non-severe SARS-CoV-2 infection. TCRdb called the 5' RACE reads again in MiXCR, with one record for every CDR3 protein. The sample has approximately 66,000 distinct CDR3 sequences; 9.5% to 15% are singletons. Sequencing was performed on whole blood. These receptors all stem from an adult who was a healthcare worker with PCR-confirmed SARS-CoV-2 infection or an uninfected control (not recorded which). CDR3s include the opening cysteine and the closing phenylalanine or tryptophan. A D gene is named only where the DNA matches it firmly. Not all rows give a size; the values are once, few, many and, for expanded clones, a class.

D	V	size	J	DNA	CDR3
.	TRBV19	many	TRBJ1-5	TGTGCCAGTAACACTTGGGAGAATAGCAATCAGCCCCAGCATTTT	CASNTWENSNQPQHF
.	TRBV7-8	few	TRBJ2-1	TGTGCCAGCAGCTTAGGGTCCCTAGGCAATGAGCAGTTCTTC	CASSLGSLGNEQFF
.	TRBV5-1	few	TRBJ2-5	TGCGCCAGCAGCTATCAGGGGCAGCAAGAGACCCAGTACTTC	CASSYQGQQETQYF
.	TRBV6-6	many	TRBJ2-3	TGTGCCAGCAGCGCAGAACAAGACACTACGCAGTATTTT	CASSAEQDTTQYF
.	TRBV5-1	.	TRBJ2-1	TGCGCCAGCAGCTTTTCAGGGGTTAGCTACAATGAGCAGTTCTTC	CASSFSGVSYNEQFF
.	TRBV24-1	few	TRBJ1-5	TGTGCCACCAGTGATTCCATTCTGGATCAGCCCCAGCATTTT	CATSDSILDQPQHF
TRBD1	TRBV9	many	TRBJ1-5	TGTGCCAGCAGCTCAAGGGACAGGCCCAATCAGCCCCAGCATTTT	CASSSRDRPNQPQHF
.	TRBV3-1	many	TRBJ2-7	TGTGCCAGCAGCCAACTCCTTGGCATATCGGACGAGCAGTACTTC	CASSQLLGISDEQYF
.	TRBV20-1	few	TRBJ2-7	TGCAGTGCTAGCCGGACGGGAGTCTACGAGCAGTACTTC	CSASRTGVYEQYF
TRBD1	TRBV3-1	many	TRBJ1-4	TGTGCCACCCAGCCAGGACAGGGATATGAAAAACTGTTTTTT	CATQPGQGYEKLFF
.	TRBV14	.	TRBJ1-2	TGTGCCAGCAGCCAAGAAACGTCGGTCTATGGCTACACCTTC	CASSQETSVYGYTF
.	TRBV20-1	few	TRBJ2-1	TGCAGTGCTAGAGGGAGGGCCAGCTCCTACAATGAGCAGTTCTTC	CSARGRASSYNEQFF
.	TRBV6-1	.	TRBJ1-5	TGTGCCAGCACCCCCGGGGGGGGGAATAGCAATCAGCCCCAGCATTTT	CASTPGGGNSNQPQHF
.	TRBV11-1	.	TRBJ2-5	TGTGCCAGCAGCCGCGACTCTCACCGGGACAAGCAAGAGACCCAGTACTTC	CASSRDSHRDKQETQYF
.	TRBV3-1	few	TRBJ2-3	TGTGCCAGCAGCCGAGAGGGGGTTGCAGATACGCAGTATTTT	CASSREGVADTQYF
TRBD1	TRBV19	many	TRBJ2-3	TGTGCCAGTAGTACGAAAGGGGGCGAGGGGTTCGGTACGCAGTATTTT	CASSTKGGEGFGTQYF
.	TRBV18	few	TRBJ2-6	TGTGCCAGCTCACCGAGGGGGGCCGCTGCTGGGGCCAACGTCCTGACTTTC	CASSPRGAAAGANVLTF
.	TRBV20-1	.	TRBJ1-1	TGCAGTGCCTCTACGAAGAACACTGAAGCTTTCTTT	CSASTKNTEAFF
.	TRBV20-1	few	TRBJ2-1	TGCAGTGCTGCAAGCTGGGAGCAGTTCTTC	CSAASWEQFF
.	TRBV28	few	TRBJ2-7	TGTGCCAGCACCGAGGGACACCGATACGAGCAGTACTTC	CASTEGHRYEQYF
.	TRBV20-1	few	TRBJ1-4	TGCAGTGCCAGGAATAATGAAAAACTGTTTTTT	CSARNNEKLFF
TRBD2	TRBV3-1	many	TRBJ2-7	TGTGCCAGCAGCCAAATCCTTGGCGGGGGGTACGAGCAGTACTTC	CASSQILGGGYEQYF
TRBD2	TRBV19	.	TRBJ2-6	TGTGCCAGTATAAAACTAGCGGGAGCTGGGGCCAACGTCCTGACTTTC	CASIKLAGAGANVLTF
.	TRBV29-1	few	TRBJ1-2	TGCAGCGTCCCCGGACAGAGCTATGGCTACACCTTC	CSVPGQSYGYTF
.	TRBV5-4	few	TRBJ2-2	TGTGCCAGCAGCTCACTCCTCGCGGGGGCCAACACCGGGGAGCTGTTTTTT	CASSSLLAGANTGELFF
.	TRBV5-1	few	TRBJ1-1	TGCGCCAGCAGCTTGGAAATGGGAGTGAACACTGAAGCTTTCTTT	CASSLEMGVNTEAFF
.	TRBV6-6	few	TRBJ2-3	TGTGCCAGCAGCGAGATTGGTAGGGATACGCAGTATTTT	CASSEIGRDTQYF
.	TRBV19	few	TRBJ2-7	TGTGCCAGTAGTATAGATCTGTCGGTAGCCAGCTACGAGCAGTACTTC	CASSIDLSVASYEQYF
TRBD1	TRBV10-1	many	TRBJ2-3	TGCGCCAGCAGGGACAGGTTCACAGATACGCAGTATTTT	CASRDRFTDTQYF
.	TRBV28	many	TRBJ2-7	TGTGCCAGCAGTTTAGGGGACTACGAGCAGTACTTC	CASSLGDYEQYF
TRBD2	TRBV6-1	.	TRBJ2-3	TGTGCCAGCAGTGAAATGACTAGCGGTGATACGCAGTATTTT	CASSEMTSGDTQYF
TRBD2	TRBV20-1	many	TRBJ2-1	TGCAGTGCTCTTCCCCAGCGGGGGATCAATGAGCAGTTCTTC	CSALPQRGINEQFF